The 13 T cell receptor beta chains reported below all come from one sample, sequenced in a study of glioma-infiltrating T cells. Amplification of TCR alpha and beta CDR3 regions from RNA used iRepertoire nested multiplex PCR. MiXCR, run by TCRdb on the multiplex PCR reads, gives a single entry per CDR3 protein. The sample lists 100,000 to 150,000 distinct CDR3 sequences; approximately 25% were seen once. Sequencing input: glioma tissue, nonneoplastic brain tissue, or PBMCs (not recorded which). These receptor sequences come from a human donor with low-grade glioma or glioblastoma, undergoing nonglioma brain surgery, or in good health (not recorded which).

The chain combines TRBV28 with TRBJ2-1, with 9 bases that match TRBD2. This CDR3 region has 16 residues. From germline, CDR1 is MDHEN and CDR2 SYDVKM. Trimming removed 3 bases from V and 9 bases from J; junction bases left unmatched: 12. For the CDR3, the DNA is TGTGCCAGCAGTTTGCTAGCGGGATCGCTTGATAGTGAGCAGTTCTTC. It codes for CASSLLAGSLDSEQFF.

Only a few counts were recorded for this clonotype. This chain uses TRBV12-3 or TRBV12-4 with TRBJ2-7; TRBD1 matches at 7 bases. This CDR3 has 18 amino acids. Trimming at V came to 4 bases and at J to 1 base, leaving 16 bases not matched to a gene. The CDR3 region has the DNA TGTGCCAGCAGTTCATACAGGGGCCCCACGGATAAGTCCTACGAGCAGTACTTC. The encoded protein is CASSSYRGPTDKSYEQYF.

Only a few counts were recorded for this clonotype. The chain carries TRBV30 and TRBJ2-3; D unresolved. The germline V gene has CDR1 GTSNPN and CDR2 SVGIG (reference sequence). The V gene lost 3 bases and the J gene lost 0 bases, with 10 bases spanning the gap. The CDR3 runs to 14 residues. CDR3 sequence: CAWSQGFSTDTQYF. The CDR3 coding sequence is TGTGCCTGGAGCCAAGGGTTTAGCACAGATACGCAGTATTTT.

Only a few counts were recorded for this clonotype. The J gene is TRBJ2-7, the V gene TRBV5-1; D call uncertain. Trimming pared 0 bases from V and 0 bases from J, leaving 7 bases between. This CDR3 region has 14 residues. Germline lookup yields CDR1 SGHRS and CDR2 YFSETQ. DNA of the CDR3: TGCGCCAGCAGCTTGGTTGCTAGCTCCTACGAGCAGTACTTC. It specifies CASSLVASSYEQYF.

This clonotype was detected a few times. This chain connects TRBV5-5 to TRBJ1-1; D gene unclear. V gave up 2 bases and J gave up 0 bases, with 8 bases separating them. CDR3 length: 14 amino acids. Germline CDR1 and CDR2: SGHKS and YYEKEE (reference sequence). The CDR3 sequence: CASSFDDMNTEAFF. The CDR3 DNA reads TGTGCCAGCAGCTTTGATGACATGAACACTGAAGCTTTCTTT.

This clonotype was seen ten or more times. This chain joins TRBV28 and TRBJ2-7, with 10 bases matching TRBD2. Germline lookup yields CDR1 MDHEN and CDR2 SYDVKM. V lost 2 bases, J lost 4 bases, and 8 bases stayed unmatched. The CDR3 is made up of 16 amino acids. The CDR3 sequence: CASSLEASGSWYEQYF. DNA of the CDR3: TGTGCCAGCAGTTTAGAGGCTAGCGGGAGCTGGTACGAGCAGTACTTC.

Details on this clonotype: It may be a read error: a sequence one base away is much more abundant. CDR3 nucleotides: TGTGCCAGCAGCTTGGGGGTGGGCAATCATCCCCAGCATTTT. This sequence encodes CASSLGVGNHPQHF. The chain carries TRBV5-8 and TRBJ1-5; D is undetermined. CDR1 SGHTS and CDR2 YDEGEE come from the germline V gene. There are 14 residues in the CDR3.

This clonotype appeared many times. The chain combines TRBV27 with TRBJ1-5, with D possibly TRBD1 on 5 matching bases. V was shortened by 5 bases and J by 6 bases, with 17 bases between the two germline ends. Germline V lookup: CDR1 MNHEY, CDR2 SMNVEV (reference sequence). The CDR3 is made up of 15 amino acids. The CDR3 DNA sequence: TGTGCCAGCAGTCCCATAGGACTACAGGCTCAGCCCCAGCATTTT. Translating it yields CASSPIGLQAQPQHF.

This clonotype was detected a few times. With a much larger clone just one base away, this may be a read error. This chain joins TRBV2 and TRBJ1-2, with a possible D match to TRBD1 (5 bases). The CDR3 loop spans 13 amino acids. Germline V gene sequence: CDR1 SNHLY, CDR2 FYNNEI. The CDR3, as DNA: TGTGCCAGCAGTGAGCAGGGTACCTATGGCCACACCTTC. It is translated as CASSEQGTYGHTF.

As regards this clonotype: This could be a read error, since a much larger clone is one nucleotide away. The chain uses TRBV2 and TRBJ2-1; 7 nucleotides align to TRBD2. The CDR3 is 14 residues long. Germline V gene data show CDR1 as SNHLY and CDR2 as FYNNEI. CDR3 protein: CANSESSGNNEQFF. Here the CDR3 DNA reads TGTGCCAACAGTGAATCTAGCGGCAACAATGAGCAGTTCTTC.

This clonotype has at least ten counts. The rearrangement uses TRBV7-2 and TRBJ1-2; possibly TRBD1 for D (6 bases). Trimming pared 4 bases from V and 1 base from J, leaving 16 bases between. CDR3 size: 16 residues. In germline, CDR1 is SGHTA, CDR2 FQGNSA. In DNA form, the CDR3 reads TGTGCCAGCAGCTCCCAATCGACAGGCCTTAACTATGGCTACACCTTC. Protein sequence: CASSSQSTGLNYGYTF.

This clonotype was found many times. The chain joins TRBV28 to TRBJ2-7; D unclear. V shed 1 base and J shed 0 bases, with 4 bases lying between them. The CDR3 is 13 amino acids. The germline CDR1 and CDR2 sequences are MDHEN and SYDVKM. The CDR3 sequence: CASSLLGSYEQYF. CDR3 DNA: TGTGCCAGCAGTTTATTGGGCTCCTACGAGCAGTACTTC.

This clonotype has ten or more counts. The rearrangement links TRBV7-6 to TRBJ2-1, with 9 bases that match TRBD2. The CDR3 has 16 amino acids. Germline CDR1 SGHVS, CDR2 FNYEAQ. The ends lost 5 bases at V and 7 bases at J; junction bases unmatched: 12. CDR3 DNA sequence: TGTGCCAGCAGCCCTACTTCGCGGGAGGGTTGGAATGAGCAGTTCTTC. Its translation is CASSPTSREGWNEQFF.